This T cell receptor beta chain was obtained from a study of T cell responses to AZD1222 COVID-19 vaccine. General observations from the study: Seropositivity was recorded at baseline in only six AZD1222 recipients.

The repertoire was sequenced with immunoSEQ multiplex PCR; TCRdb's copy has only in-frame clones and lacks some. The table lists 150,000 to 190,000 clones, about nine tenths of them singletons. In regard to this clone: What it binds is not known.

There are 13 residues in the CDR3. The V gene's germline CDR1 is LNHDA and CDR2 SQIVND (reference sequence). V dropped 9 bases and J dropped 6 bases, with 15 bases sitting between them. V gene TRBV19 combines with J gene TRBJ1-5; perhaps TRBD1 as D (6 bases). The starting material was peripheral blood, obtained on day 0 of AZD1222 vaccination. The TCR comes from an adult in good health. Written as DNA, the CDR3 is TGTGCCAGCCAGGGGTTTATGGCTCAGCCCCAGCATTTT. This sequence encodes CASQGFMAQPQHF.